This T cell receptor beta chain was retrieved from a study of T cells after yellow fever vaccination. A single record per CDR3 protein comes from TCRdb applying MiXCR to the 5' RACE reads. The table records approximately 600,000 distinct CDR3 sequences, 9% to 15% of them present only once. Trimming shortened V by 5 bases and J by 4 bases, and 15 bases separated the two germline ends. Germline V gives CDR1 SGHTA, CDR2 FQGNSA. The CDR3 runs 15 residues. The sequence derives from a man aged 25 to 40 who received the YFV17D yellow fever vaccine. The chain employs TRBV7-2 and TRBJ2-1; D gene uncertain. Specimen: PBMCs, collected on the day of the yellow fever booster vaccination. In nucleotides, the CDR3 is TGTGCCAGCAGCCCAGGACCTACCGGGTACAATGAGCAGTTCTTC. As protein: CASSPGPTGYNEQFF.